Listed below are T cell receptor beta chains from one sample, sequenced in a study of naive CD8 T cells in extremely preterm neonates. Produced via immunoSEQ multiplex PCR; TCRdb's table is partial and in-frame only. This table has roughly 5,000 clones, around 97% appearing once. Sequenced input: naive CD8+ T cells from blood. Receptors were obtained from a human donor in good health. The CDR3 runs from the conserved cysteine through the conserved F or W. Fields, in order: J gene, V gene, D gene, clone size, CDR3 DNA, CDR3 protein. The D gene is left open where the match is weak. Size is omitted from some rows. Given values are once, few, many or a class for expanded clones.

TRBJ2-3	TRBV10-1	TRBD1	NA	TGCGCCAGCAGTGAGTACAGGGGAAGCCCCCCAGATACGCAGTATTTT	CASSEYRGSPPDTQYF
TRBJ1-3	TRBV4-1	TRBD1	NA	TGCGCCAGCAGCCTGAGAAAGGGGGCCGAGGGCTCTGGAAACACCATATATTTT	CASSLRKGAEGSGNTIYF
TRBJ2-3	TRBV25-1	NA	NA	TGTGCCAGCAGTGAGTCGGGACTTAGCACAGATACGCAGTATTTT	CASSESGLSTDTQYF
TRBJ1-5	TRBV6-4	NA	NA	TGTGCCAGCAGTGACTCGTCGGGGTACTATAGCAATCAGCCCCAGCATTTT	CASSDSSGYYSNQPQHF
TRBJ2-5	TRBV29-1	TRBD1	NA	TGCAGCGTTGAAGACCGGGACAGGGGTGAGACCCAGTACTTC	CSVEDRDRGETQYF
TRBJ1-2	TRBV7-9	NA	NA	TGTGCCAGCAGCCCAGGAACATTTATTTATGGCTACACCTTC	CASSPGTFIYGYTF
TRBJ2-1	TRBV29-1	TRBD1	NA	TGCAGCGTTGATGTTGGGGACAGACATTTCTACAATGAGCAGTTCTTC	CSVDVGDRHFYNEQFF
TRBJ2-7	TRBV27	TRBD2	NA	TGTGCCAGCCGCTGGGGTGCGGGGGAGACCTACGAGCAGTACTTC	CASRWGAGETYEQYF
TRBJ1-1	TRBV6-1	NA	NA	TGTGCCAGCAGTGAAGCCCCCCACATGAACACTGAAGCTTTCTTT	CASSEAPHMNTEAFF
TRBJ1-2	TRBV7-9	NA	NA	TGTGCCAGCAGCTTTAGCGGGGGATCGGATGGCTACACCTTC	CASSFSGGSDGYTF
TRBJ1-1	TRBV19	TRBD1	NA	TGTGCCAGTACCACAAACCCCCAGGCAGGGGGCTACACTGAAGCTTTCTTT	CASTTNPQAGGYTEAFF
TRBJ2-7	TRBV5-4	TRBD1	few	TGTGCCAGCAGCTTGGGGGACAGGGATTACGAGCAGTACTTC	CASSLGDRDYEQYF
TRBJ1-2	TRBV27	TRBD1	NA	TGTGCCAGCAGTTCTACGACAGGGGAACATGGCTACACCTTC	CASSSTTGEHGYTF
TRBJ1-1	TRBV5-1	NA	NA	TGCGCCAGCAGCTCCCGGGTCCTCACTGAAGCTTTCTTT	CASSSRVLTEAFF
TRBJ2-1	TRBV4-3	NA	NA	TGCGCCAGCAGCCAAGATTCGGGACTCCTAAATCAGTTCTTC	CASSQDSGLLNQFF
TRBJ2-7	TRBV2	NA	once	TGTGCCAGCAGTGAACAGGCGAACCTCTACTACGAGCAGTACTTC	CASSEQANLYYEQYF
TRBJ1-1	TRBV5-1	TRBD1	NA	TGCGCCAGCAGCCCTACAGGGGACGAGAACACTGAAGCTTTCTTT	CASSPTGDENTEAFF
TRBJ2-5	TRBV27	TRBD2	NA	TGTGCCAGCAGTCCGGGGACTAGCGGGGGGGTTGGGACCCAGTACTTC	CASSPGTSGGVGTQYF
TRBJ1-6	TRBV11-2	TRBD1	NA	TGTGCCAGCAGCAAAACGGCAGGGGGGAATTCACCCCTCCACTTT	CASSKTAGGNSPLHF
TRBJ1-4	TRBV7-9	TRBD1	NA	TGTGCCAGCAGCGAACGAGACAGGGGGCGGGAAAAACTGTTTTTT	CASSERDRGREKLFF
TRBJ1-1	TRBV7-9	TRBD1	NA	TGTGCCAGCAGCCCCCGGGGACAGGGGATGAACACTGAAGCTTTCTTT	CASSPRGQGMNTEAFF
TRBJ2-2	TRBV5-6	TRBD1	NA	TGTGCCAGCAGCTTGCGTTACTTTACCGGGACAGGGAACACCGGGGAGCTGTTTTTT	CASSLRYFTGTGNTGELFF